This T cell receptor beta chain was identified in a study of identifying expanded T cells in peripheral blood. The study's findings and limits: Variance in clone template counts between approximately 2-week samples significantly increased with total template count across all healthy donors. Over about two and four weeks, about 17 and 20 clones changed, versus around 1.3 between replicates.

Libraries were prepared by immunoSEQ multiplex PCR; TCRdb keeps only in-frame clonotypes and omits some of them. There are about 74,000 clones in the sample; 70% to 90% occur only once, and about 17% lies in the top ten. V was trimmed by 7 bases and J by 1 base, leaving 15 bases between them. Germline CDR1 is SNHLY and CDR2 is FYNNEI. CDR3 size: 15 residues. During the collection period, no donor immune events like infections were recorded. A remark on this clone: Antigen specificity is unknown.

J is TRBJ2-3 and V is TRBV2; D is perhaps TRBD1 or TRBD2 (5 bases each). The origin of this receptor is a person aged 18 to 70 in good health. Sequencing used blood. The CDR3 coding sequence is TGTGCCAGCATGGGACCGCGGGCCCGCACAGATACGCAGTATTTT. Its translation is CASMGPRARTDTQYF.